This TCR beta chain comes out of a study of STAT5B mutations in CD4+ large granular lymphocyte leukemia. There are 13 residues in the CDR3. Germline V lookup: CDR1 MNHNS, CDR2 SASEGT. Trimming shortened V by 0 bases and J by 8 bases, and 7 bases separated the two germline ends. The table came from immunoSEQ multiplex PCR; TCRdb's copy has only in-frame clones and leaves some out. The table includes about 32,000 clones, around 70% detected once. This clone was observed a few times. Its antigen is currently unknown. Study-wide findings and caveats: Compared with healthy controls (2/35), patient top clones favored TRBV06 (8/27).

Sequencing was carried out using CD4+ T cells from blood buffy coats. The chain is built from TRBV6-1 and TRBJ1-4, with unresolved D. This sequence was found in a human donor in good health. CDR3 sequence (DNA): TGTGCCAGCAGTGAAGCCGGGTTGGAAAAACTGTTTTTT. Its protein product is CASSEAGLEKLFF.